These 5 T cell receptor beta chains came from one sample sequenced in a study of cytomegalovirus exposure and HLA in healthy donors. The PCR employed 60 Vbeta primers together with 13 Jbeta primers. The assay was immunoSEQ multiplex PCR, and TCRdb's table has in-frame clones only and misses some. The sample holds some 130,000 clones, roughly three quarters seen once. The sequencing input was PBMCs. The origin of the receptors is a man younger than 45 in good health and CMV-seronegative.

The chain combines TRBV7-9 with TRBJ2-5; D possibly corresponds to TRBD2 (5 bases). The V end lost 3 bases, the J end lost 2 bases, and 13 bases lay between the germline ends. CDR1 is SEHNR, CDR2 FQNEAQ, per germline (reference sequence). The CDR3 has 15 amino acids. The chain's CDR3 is CASSFGGQYQETQYF. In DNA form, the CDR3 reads TGTGCCAGCAGCTTCGGCGGGCAATATCAAGAGACCCAGTACTTC.

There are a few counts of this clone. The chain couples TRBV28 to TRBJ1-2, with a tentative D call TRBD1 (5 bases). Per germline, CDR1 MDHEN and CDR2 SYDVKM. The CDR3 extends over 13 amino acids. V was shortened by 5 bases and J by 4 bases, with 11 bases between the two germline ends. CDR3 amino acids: CASSRQIVYGYTF. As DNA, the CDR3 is TGTGCCAGCAGTAGACAGATTGTCTATGGCTACACCTTC.

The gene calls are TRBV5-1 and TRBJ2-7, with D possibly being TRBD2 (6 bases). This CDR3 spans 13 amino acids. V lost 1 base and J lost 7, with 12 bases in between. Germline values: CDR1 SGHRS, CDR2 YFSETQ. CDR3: CASSLTGVREQYF. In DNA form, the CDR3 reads TGCGCCAGCAGCTTGACGGGGGTTCGGGAGCAGTACTTC.

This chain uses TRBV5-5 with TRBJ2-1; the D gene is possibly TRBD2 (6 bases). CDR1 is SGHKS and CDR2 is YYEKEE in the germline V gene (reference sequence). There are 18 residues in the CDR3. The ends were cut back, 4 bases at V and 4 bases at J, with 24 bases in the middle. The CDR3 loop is CASSPETRITTIYNEQFF. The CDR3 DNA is TGTGCCAGCAGCCCCGAGACTAGGATCACCACTATATACAATGAGCAGTTCTTC.

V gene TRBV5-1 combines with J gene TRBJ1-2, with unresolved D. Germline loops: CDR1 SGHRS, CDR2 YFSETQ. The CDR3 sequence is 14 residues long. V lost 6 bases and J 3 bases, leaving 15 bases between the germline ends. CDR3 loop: CASKSGGPYYGYTF. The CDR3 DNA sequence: TGCGCCAGCAAGTCTGGCGGGCCTTACTATGGCTACACCTTC.